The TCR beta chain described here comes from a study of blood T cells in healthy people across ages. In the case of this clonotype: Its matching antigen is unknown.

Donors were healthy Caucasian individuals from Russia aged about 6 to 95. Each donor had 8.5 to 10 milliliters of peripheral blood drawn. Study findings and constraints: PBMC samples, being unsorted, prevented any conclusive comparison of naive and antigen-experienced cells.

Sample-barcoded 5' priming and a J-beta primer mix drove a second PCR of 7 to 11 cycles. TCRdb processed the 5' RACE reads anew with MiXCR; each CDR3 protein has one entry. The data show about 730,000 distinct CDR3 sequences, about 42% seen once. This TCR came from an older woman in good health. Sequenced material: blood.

The CDR3 DNA sequence: TGTGGACGGGGGAGTGAAAAACTGTTTTTT. As protein: CGRGSEKLFF. The chain has TRBV30 and TRBJ1-4; tentative D call: TRBD1 (5 bases). The CDR3 contains 10 residues. The germline gives CDR1 GTSNPN, CDR2 SVGIG (reference sequence).